This TCR beta chain stems from a study of CD8+CD57+ T cells in acquired aplastic anemia (dated by TCRdb to between 2017 and 2018). About the full investigation: A mean of about 3.2 ug of DNA, ranging from roughly 0.2 to 30 ug, was extracted from sorted CD4+ and CD8+ cells. A CD8+CD57+ expansion meant a frequency higher than the mean frequency seen in healthy subjects. Paper-wide results and their limitations: Around 27 CD8+ CDR3 sequences were shared between patients and controls but appeared highly expressed in patients and within their immunodominant clones. Patients and healthy controls showed no significant difference in CD8+ Simpson's diversity (P=0.060).

The CDR3 runs 14 amino acids, cysteine and phenylalanine included. Kept here is only the CDR3 DNA, which spans 42 bases and is read in frame from base 1. After removal of 2 bases from V and 9 bases from J, the junction retains 8 bases not matched to a gene. From the germline V gene (reference sequence), CDR1 is LNHNV and CDR2 is YYDKDF. On this clonotype: What this receptor recognizes is not known. Qualities for individual bases were not recorded, and no much larger clone is one base off.

Genomic DNA served as template for TCR beta VDJ combination and CDR3 sequence profiling. An Illumina HiSeq 2000 was the platform used for TCR repertoire sequencing. Processing in the source paper ran as follows. TRBV/TRBJ rearrangement plots, CDR3 size and DJ length profiles, and Simpson's diversity index were used to assess repertoires. The most abundant DNA sequence in the deep sequencing data was defined as the immunodominant clone. CDR3 amino acid sequences were checked for sharing between subjects and were compared against published repertoires and the VDJdb database. TCRdb applied fastp at Q25 and MiXCR to the public reads, then kept only in-frame beta chains. Here each entry gathers all rows of one CDR3 protein and keeps the most common genes and DNA. The V and J calls were not made by the authors but by TCRdb's processing. The sample table records about 180,000 distinct CDR3 sequences; around 48% of these occur just once. 1.8% of the sample is taken by the ten largest.

Expansion of CD8+CD57+ cells had been shown by flow cytometry in the patients chosen for sequencing. Every patient had severe acquired aplastic anemia, diagnosed using the International Study of Aplastic Anemia and Agranulocytosis and Camitta criteria. At the time blood was sampled, none of the patients had received any therapy. TCR repertoires of sorted CD4+ and CD8+ blood T cells from severe aplastic anemia patients and healthy subjects were deep-sequenced in the study. Patients were enrolled in the USA under clinicaltrials.gov protocols 00001620, 01623167, 00001397, 00071045, 00081523 and 00961064. Ficoll-Paque density gradient centrifugation was used to isolate peripheral blood mononuclear cells. Before DNA extraction, CD4+ and CD8+ T cells were sorted by FACS or by magnetic beads.

This receptor chain uses TRBV15 and TRBJ2-7; 9 middle bases align to TRBD1. The source of this sequence is a human donor with aplastic anemia. Sequencing was performed on sorted CD4+, CD8+, or CD8+CD57+ T cells (not recorded which) from PBMCs. The CDR3 reads CATSRYGTGHRQYF. The base sequence is TGTGCCACCAGCAGATACGGGACAGGGCATAGGCAGTACTTC.